Below are 30 T cell receptor beta chains sequenced from a single sample in a study of cytomegalovirus exposure and HLA in healthy donors. PCR was performed using 60 Vbeta and 13 Jbeta primers. Clones were read by immunoSEQ multiplex PCR, and TCRdb kept only the in-frame ones, dropping some. This sample yields about 150,000 clones, of which over 60% are seen a single time; around 4.1% belongs to the top ten. The sequenced sample was PBMCs. All receptors come from a middle-aged woman in good health and CMV-seronegative.

Turning to this clone: The junction departs from the called germline gene at one end, perhaps through a read error. The chain couples TRBV7-7 to TRBJ2-2; D perhaps matches TRBD2 (5 bases). The V gene's germline CDR1 is SSHAT and CDR2 FNYEAQ (reference sequence). The CDR3 extends over 15 amino acids. CDR3 in amino acids: CASSLALADTGELFF. The CDR3 DNA reads as TGTGCTAGCAGCTTAGCGCTAGCCGACACCGGGGAGCTGTTTTTT.

This clone came up once. The chain uses TRBV7-9 and TRBJ2-6, with D perhaps matching TRBD2 (5 bases). This CDR3 has 14 amino acids. The germline V gene encodes CDR1 SEHNR and CDR2 FQNEAQ (reference sequence). V gave up 5 bases and J gave up 3 bases, with 8 bases separating them. The CDR3 DNA is TGTGCCAGCAGCGAACGGGGTGGGGCCAACGTCCTGACTTTC. Translated, it gives CASSERGGANVLTF.

The chain employs TRBV27 and TRBJ1-2, with 12 bases matching TRBD1. The CDR3 has 16 amino acids. With V trimmed by 10 bases and J by 4 bases, 13 bases remained unmatched. Germline CDR1 is MNHEY and CDR2 is SMNVEV (reference sequence). The CDR3 region has the DNA TGTGCCACCGCGGGACAGGGGGCGCAAATGAGCTATGGCTACACCTTC. This encodes CATAGQGAQMSYGYTF.

The chain combines TRBV5-1 with TRBJ2-1, with 9 positions matching TRBD2. Trimming took 2 bases from V and 5 from J; bases not matched to a gene: 2. Germline CDR1 SGHRS, CDR2 YFSETQ. This CDR3 is built from 14 residues. The CDR3 bases are TGCGCCAGCAGCTTTGCTAGCGGGAACAATGAGCAGTTCTTC. Residues: CASSFASGNNEQFF.

This chain joins TRBV5-1 and TRBJ2-5, with a possible D match to TRBD1 (6 bases). The CDR3 loop spans 16 amino acids. Trimming removed 4 bases at V and 2 bases at J, with 18 bases between. Germline CDR1 reads SGHRS; CDR2 reads YFSETQ. CDR3 bases: TGCGCCAGCAGCGCGTTTGAGGCAGGGGATCAAGAGACCCAGTACTTC. It encodes CASSAFEAGDQETQYF.

This sequence joins TRBV29-1 and TRBJ1-1, with a weak D call TRBD1 (5 bases). The length of the CDR3 is 15 residues. Germline V gives CDR1 SQVTM, CDR2 ANQGSEA. V gave up 6 bases and J gave up 4 bases, with 21 bases separating them. The CDR3 region is CSVLDRTFRATEAFF. CDR3 nucleotide sequence: TGCAGCGTCCTCGATCGGACCTTCAGGGCCACTGAAGCTTTCTTT.

With respect to this clone: In the same sample, other DNA sequences code for this CDR3. The chain employs TRBV7-9 and TRBJ1-1; D remains ambiguous. Germline V lookup: CDR1 SEHNR, CDR2 FQNEAQ (reference sequence). The CDR3 contains 13 residues. The V end lost 5 bases, the J end lost 1 base, and 8 bases lay between the germline ends. The CDR3 protein is CASSLRENTEAFF. The DNA for the CDR3 is TGTGCCAGCAGCCTTCGGGAGAACACTGAAGCTTTCTTT.

The chain carries TRBV14 and TRBJ1-2; D uncertain. The CDR3 length is 13 residues. Germline lookup yields CDR1 SGHDN and CDR2 FVKESK. V dropped 2 bases and J dropped 3 bases, with 7 bases sitting between them. CDR3 loop: CASSQLQYYGYTF. The CDR3 region has the DNA TGTGCCAGCAGCCAACTACAGTACTATGGCTACACCTTC.

The chain couples TRBV6-5 to TRBJ1-2; D uncertain. V was clipped by 6 bases and J by 10 bases, with 15 bases between them. Germline lookup yields CDR1 MNHEY and CDR2 SVGAGI. The CDR3 runs 12 residues. The CDR3 loop is CASSSFDTDYTF. The CDR3 region has the DNA TGTGCCAGCAGCAGTTTTGACACGGACTACACCTTC.

This rearrangement joins TRBV28 to TRBJ2-5; D is perhaps TRBD1 (8 bases). V dropped 4 bases and J dropped 7 bases, with 10 bases sitting between them. CDR1 is MDHEN and CDR2 is SYDVKM in the germline V gene. The CDR3 has 12 residues. CDR3 loop: CASSYRGGTQYF. The CDR3 region has the DNA TGTGCCAGCAGTTACAGGGGGGGGACCCAGTACTTC. Full variable domain (rest looked up from reference TRBV28 and TRBJ2-5): DVKVTQSSRYLVKRTGEKVFLECVQDMDHENMFWYRQDPGLGLRLIYFSYDVKMKEKGDIPEGYSVSREKKERFSLILESASTNQTSMYLCASSYRGGTQYFGPGTRLLVL.

The chain combines TRBV28 with TRBJ1-2, with D unresolved. In germline, CDR1 is MDHEN, CDR2 SYDVKM. The V gene lost 2 bases and the J gene lost 4 bases, with 11 bases spanning the gap. CDR3 length equals 14 residues. The CDR3 coding sequence is TGTGCCAGCAGTTTAGCTGGAGGGTTCTATGGCTACACCTTC. Amino acids: CASSLAGGFYGYTF.

In its sample, this clone was seen a few times. The gene calls are TRBV12-5 and TRBJ2-7; tentative D call: TRBD1 (6 bases). Germline V CDR1 and CDR2: LGHNT, FRNRAP. Trimming stripped 7 bases from V and 6 bases from J, with 16 bases between. The CDR3 covers 13 residues. In nucleotides, the CDR3 is TGTGCTAGTGCCGATCGAGGGGGTAGCGAGCAGTACTTC. It encodes CASADRGGSEQYF.

The chain uses TRBV11-3 and TRBJ2-5, with D possibly being TRBD1 (6 bases). Trimming removed 4 bases from V and 2 bases from J, with 14 bases in between. Germline loops: CDR1 SGHNT, CDR2 YENEEA. The CDR3 sequence is 15 residues long. This chain's CDR3 is CASSSRGPQQETQYF. Here the CDR3 DNA reads TGTGCCAGCAGCTCCAGGGGTCCCCAACAAGAGACCCAGTACTTC. The whole variable domain, filled in from reference TRBV11-3 and TRBJ2-5, reads EAGVVQSPRYKIIEKKQPVAFWCNPISGHNTLYWYLQNLGQGPELLIRYENEEAVDDSQLPKDRFSAERLKGVDSTLKIQPAELGDSAVYLCASSSRGPQQETQYFGPGTRLLVL.

The rearrangement joins TRBV7-9 to TRBJ2-7; 7 bases are a match to TRBD2. This CDR3 spans 15 amino acids. The germline V gene has CDR1 SEHNR and CDR2 FQNEAQ (reference sequence). Trimming took 5 bases from V and 0 from J; bases not matched to a gene: 7. CDR3 in amino acids: CASSREEGSSYEQYF. The CDR3 DNA reads TGTGCCAGCAGCCGGGAGGAGGGGAGCTCCTACGAGCAGTACTTC.

The V gene is TRBV7-9, the J gene TRBJ1-6; D uncertain. The CDR3 consists of 16 residues. V lost 4 bases, J lost 4 bases, and 14 bases lay in between. The germline V gene encodes CDR1 SEHNR and CDR2 FQNEAQ (reference sequence). Here the CDR3 DNA reads TGTGCCAGCAGCTCGCAATGGAACAGATATAATTCACCCCTCCACTTT. It encodes CASSSQWNRYNSPLHF. The whole variable domain, filled in from reference TRBV7-9 and TRBJ1-6, reads DTGVSQNPRHKITKRGQNVTFRCDPISEHNRLYWYRQTLGQGPEFLTYFQNEAQLEKSRLLSDRFSAERPKGSFSTLEIQRTEQGDSAMYLCASSSQWNRYNSPLHFGNGTRLTVT.

CDR3 bases: TGTGCCAGCAGCTTATTGGACAGAAGGGAGACCCAGTACTTC. This codes for CASSLLDRRETQYF. The V and J genes are TRBV7-9 and TRBJ2-5, with D possibly TRBD1 on 6 matching bases. The CDR3 totals 14 residues. In germline, CDR1 is SEHNR, CDR2 FQNEAQ (reference sequence). V dropped 2 bases and J dropped 5 bases, with 12 bases sitting between them.

The J gene is TRBJ1-1, the V gene TRBV29-1; TRBD1 might be the D (5 bases). With 4 bases removed from V and 1 base from J, the gap between germline ends came to 13 bases. CDR3 length equals 14 residues. Germline V gene data show CDR1 as SQVTM and CDR2 as ANQGSEA. The CDR3 loop is CSVAGGRRNTEAFF. In DNA form, the CDR3 reads TGCAGCGTTGCCGGGGGGAGGAGGAACACTGAAGCTTTCTTT.

This clone was seen a few times. This chain links TRBV5-5 with TRBJ2-1; D is uncertain. Between the trimmed V and J ends, which lost 2 bases and 9 bases, there was a span of 15 bases. Germline CDR1 and CDR2: SGHKS and YYEKEE (reference sequence). The length of the CDR3 is 14 residues. CDR3 sequence (DNA): TGTGCCAGCAGCTTTGGAGCTCCGTCGGCTGAGCAGTTCTTC. It translates to CASSFGAPSAEQFF.

This clone occurred a few times. This chain joins TRBV2 and TRBJ2-2; TRBD1 might be the D (5 bases). In germline, CDR1 is SNHLY, CDR2 FYNNEI. This CDR3 is built from 14 residues. V lost 0 bases and J lost 8, with 10 bases in between. CDR3: CASSEAQGRGELFF. CDR3 bases: TGTGCCAGCAGTGAAGCGCAGGGTCGGGGGGAGCTGTTTTTT.

The rearrangement uses TRBV7-9 and TRBJ2-7; D possibly corresponds to TRBD2 (5 bases). With 3 bases removed from V and 13 bases from J, the gap between germline ends came to 22 bases. Germline lookup yields CDR1 SEHNR and CDR2 FQNEAQ (reference sequence). The CDR3 runs to 14 residues. The DNA of the CDR3 is TGTGCCAGCAGCTTCAGCGGAACCCTTAGGGAACGCTACTTC. This sequence encodes CASSFSGTLRERYF.

This clone was counted between two and nine times. This chain joins TRBV6-5 and TRBJ1-1; possible D gene TRBD1, 6 bases. The germline CDR1 and CDR2 sequences are MNHEY and SVGAGI. Between the trimmed V and J ends, which lost 0 bases and 4 bases, there was a span of 12 bases. The length of the CDR3 is 15 residues. CDR3 loop: CASSYSGIGGTEAFF. CDR3 DNA: TGTGCCAGCAGTTACTCAGGTATAGGGGGCACTGAAGCTTTCTTT.

The chain uses TRBV5-1 and TRBJ1-2; maybe TRBD1 (5 bases). The germline V gene encodes CDR1 SGHRS and CDR2 YFSETQ. The ends were cut back, 2 bases at V and 6 bases at J, with 14 bases in the middle. The CDR3 is 14 residues long. CDR3 nucleotides: TGCGCCAGCAGCTTCACGGAGGGGCTTCATGGCTACACCTTC. Translation: CASSFTEGLHGYTF.

The rearrangement links TRBV28 to TRBJ1-2; perhaps TRBD1 as D (6 bases). The CDR3 runs 13 residues. V lost 5 bases, J lost 2 bases, and 9 bases lay in between. Germline CDR1 is MDHEN and CDR2 is SYDVKM. Here the CDR3 DNA reads TGTGCCAGCAGTATTGACAGGAACTATGGCTACACCTTC. It codes for CASSIDRNYGYTF.

This clone showed up just once. The chain recombines TRBV27 with TRBJ2-1; TRBD2 agrees at 7 bases. Germline values: CDR1 MNHEY, CDR2 SMNVEV (reference sequence). V lost 7 bases, J lost 6 bases, and 15 bases stayed unmatched. CDR3 length: 16 residues. CDR3 region: CASKSLTLPGGNEQFF. The DNA of the CDR3 is TGTGCCAGCAAATCCCTGACCCTCCCGGGGGGCAATGAGCAGTTCTTC.

This clone was counted once. The rearrangement uses TRBV10-2 and TRBJ1-2; 10 bases are a match to TRBD1. The germline CDR1 and CDR2 sequences are WSHSY and SAAADI. V shed 3 bases, J shed 6 bases, and the junction held 7 bases outside the gene matches. This CDR3 spans 15 amino acids. The CDR3, as DNA: TGCGCCAGCAGTGAACGGGGACAGGGGCTTGATGGCTACACCTTC. Translated: CASSERGQGLDGYTF.

With respect to this clone: The same CDR3 also results from other DNA sequences found in this sample. The gene calls are TRBV19 and TRBJ1-5; 7 bases align to TRBD1. Trimming at V came to 1 base and at J to 7 bases, leaving 7 bases not matched to a gene. CDR1 LNHDA and CDR2 SQIVND come from the germline V gene (reference sequence). The CDR3 sequence is 15 residues long. CDR3: CASSIGDRAVQPQHF. The CDR3 nucleotides read TGTGCCAGTAGTATAGGAGACAGGGCAGTCCAGCCCCAGCATTTT.

This clone was seen once. V and J are TRBV13 and TRBJ2-2, with 7 bases aligning to TRBD1. This CDR3 has 17 amino acids. The trim removed 5 bases at V and 0 bases at J, leaving 9 bases unmatched. The germline gives CDR1 PRHDT, CDR2 FYEKMQ (reference sequence). This CDR3 reads CASSHGTAITNTGELFF. In nucleotides, the CDR3 is TGTGCCAGCAGCCACGGGACAGCCATTACGAACACCGGGGAGCTGTTTTTT.

This clone was seen only a few times. The chain joins TRBV18 to TRBJ1-1; no clear D gene. Looked up from germline, CDR1 is KGHSH and CDR2 is LQKENI. V was pared by 3 bases and J by 5 bases, with 7 bases between. CDR3 size: 12 residues. CDR3 loop: CASSPAGTEAFF. The CDR3 coding sequence is TGTGCCAGCTCACCGGCGGGGACTGAAGCTTTCTTT.

This clone was seen a handful of times. The genes are TRBV5-8 and TRBJ1-6, with D possibly TRBD1 on 5 matching bases. The CDR3 covers 15 residues. The V and J ends lost 1 base and 10 bases respectively, with 15 bases between them. Germline lookup yields CDR1 SGHTS and CDR2 YDEGEE. This CDR3 reads CASSLNGGFGSPLHF. CDR3 nucleotides: TGTGCCAGCAGCTTGAATGGGGGGTTTGGCTCACCCCTCCACTTT.

The chain couples TRBV6-6 to TRBJ2-3, with 7 bases aligning to TRBD1. The CDR3 has 13 residues. V trimming: 10 bases; J trimming: 4 bases; junction bases outside the gene matches: 8. The germline V gene has CDR1 MNHNY and CDR2 SVGAGI (reference sequence). The CDR3 region is CAIRQGSADTQYF. CDR3 nucleotides: TGTGCCATTCGACAGGGAAGCGCAGATACGCAGTATTTT.